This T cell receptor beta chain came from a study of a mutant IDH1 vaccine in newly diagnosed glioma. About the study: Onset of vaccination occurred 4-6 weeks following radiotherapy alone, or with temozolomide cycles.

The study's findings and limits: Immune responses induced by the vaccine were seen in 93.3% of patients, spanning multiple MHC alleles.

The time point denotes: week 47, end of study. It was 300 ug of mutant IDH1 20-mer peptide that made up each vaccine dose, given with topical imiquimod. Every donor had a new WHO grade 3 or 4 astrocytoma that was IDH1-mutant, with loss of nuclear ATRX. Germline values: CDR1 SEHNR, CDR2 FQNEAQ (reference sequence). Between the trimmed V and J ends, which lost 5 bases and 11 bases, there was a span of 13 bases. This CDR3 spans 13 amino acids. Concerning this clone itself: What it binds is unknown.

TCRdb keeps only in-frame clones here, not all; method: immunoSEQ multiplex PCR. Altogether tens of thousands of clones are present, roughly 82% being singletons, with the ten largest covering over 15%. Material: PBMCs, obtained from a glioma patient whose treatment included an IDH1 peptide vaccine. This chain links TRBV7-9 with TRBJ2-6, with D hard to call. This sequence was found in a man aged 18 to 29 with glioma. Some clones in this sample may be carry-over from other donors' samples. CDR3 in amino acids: CASSVETRHVLTF. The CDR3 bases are TGTGCCAGCAGCGTAGAGACCCGCCACGTCCTGACTTTC.